The 19 T cell receptor beta chains presented below share a single source sample, sequenced in a study of blood T cell repertoires in COVID-19. The method was immunoSEQ multiplex PCR; TCRdb's version includes in-frame clones alone and lacks a portion of them. The repertoire includes 150,000 to 200,000 clones, just over 90% of them detected once, and less than 2% sits in the top ten. Source material: peripheral blood. The receptor set was obtained from a woman aged 55-69 years with COVID-19, enrolled during active disease.

The CDR3 DNA reads TGTGCCAGCTCACCAATACCGGGACAGGGGGCGTCTGGGGCCAACGTCCTGACTTTC. This codes for CASSPIPGQGASGANVLTF. The V and J genes are TRBV18 and TRBJ2-6, with 12 bases lining up with TRBD1. The germline V gene has CDR1 KGHSH and CDR2 LQKENI. After removal of 2 bases from V and 1 base from J, the junction contained 6 bases not matched to a gene. The length of the CDR3 is 19 residues.

The gene calls are TRBV6-5 and TRBJ1-1, with 9 bases lining up with TRBD1. Losses at the gene ends were 2 bases for V and 7 bases for J; bases not matched to a gene: 5. This CDR3 has 14 amino acids. Germline V gives CDR1 MNHEY, CDR2 SVGAGI. DNA of the CDR3: TGTGCCAGCAGTTACGCGGGACAGGGCCTTGAAGCTTTCTTT. It encodes CASSYAGQGLEAFF.

The V call is TRBV7-9, the J call TRBJ1-2; 7 positions match TRBD1. CDR3 length equals 12 residues. Germline CDR1 and CDR2: SEHNR and FQNEAQ (reference sequence). Unmatched junction bases numbered 3, after V lost 7 bases and J lost 4 bases. The CDR3 DNA is TGTGCCAGCACCAGGGACAGCTATGGCTACACCTTC. It specifies CASTRDSYGYTF.

J is TRBJ2-4 and V is TRBV7-6; 11 positions match TRBD2. This CDR3 has 16 residues. Looked up from germline, CDR1 is SGHVS and CDR2 is FNYEAQ. The junction had 8 bases not matched to a gene; V was cut back by 5 bases and J by 5 bases. The CDR3 DNA is TGTGCCAGCAGCGACGGACTAGCGGGTGGCCAAAACATTCAGTACTTC. This gives the protein CASSDGLAGGQNIQYF.

The chain employs TRBV6-2 or TRBV6-3 and TRBJ1-2, with D perhaps TRBD1 (6 bases). V was trimmed by 5 bases and J by 6 bases, leaving 10 bases between them. The CDR3 contains 12 residues. Germline V gene lookup returns CDR1 MNHEY and CDR2 SVGEGT. The CDR3 bases are TGTGCCAGCAGTCGGACAGAAAATGGCTACACCTTC. This translates into CASSRTENGYTF.

V usage is TRBV5-6 and J usage is TRBJ1-2, with D uncertain. The CDR3 covers 13 residues. CDR1 SGHDT and CDR2 YYEEEE come from the germline V gene. Trimming shortened V by 6 bases and J by 3 bases, and 12 bases separated the two germline ends. The CDR3 DNA follows: TGTGCCAGCACCTTACAGCATGACTATGGCTACACCTTC. Translating gives CASTLQHDYGYTF. Full variable domain (outside the CDR3, taken from reference TRBV5-6 and TRBJ1-2): DAGVTQSPTHLIKTRGQQVTLRCSPKSGHDTVSWYQQALGQGPQFIFQYYEEEERQRGNFPDRFSGHQFPNYSSELNVNALLLGDSALYLCASTLQHDYGYTFGSGTRLTVV.

V gene TRBV9 combines with J gene TRBJ1-6, with TRBD1 matching over 7 bases. The trim removed 4 bases at V and 7 bases at J, leaving 11 bases unmatched. CDR1 and CDR2 (germline): SGDLS, YYNGEE. The CDR3 totals 16 residues. The CDR3 DNA reads as TGTGCCAGCAGCTCCCCGAGGGGACAGCCAAATTCACCCCTCCACTTT. Translating gives CASSSPRGQPNSPLHF.

J is TRBJ1-3 and V is TRBV4-1; D might be TRBD1 (5 bases). CDR3 length: 17 amino acids. CDR1 is MGHRA and CDR2 is YSYEKL in the germline V gene. V lost 0 bases to trimming and J lost 2 bases, with 14 bases between them. The CDR3 region has the DNA TGCGCCAGCAGCCAAGATGGGAAGGCAGGGACTGGAAACACCATATATTTT. Translated, it gives CASSQDGKAGTGNTIYF.

Only one count was recorded for this clone. The V call is TRBV7-8, the J call TRBJ1-1, with D tentatively TRBD1 (5 bases). The germline V and J ends were trimmed by 8 bases and 0 bases, with 13 bases remaining between them. From germline, CDR1 is SGHVS and CDR2 FQNEAQ. This CDR3 has 14 residues. The CDR3 sequence is CASLGQPMNTEAFF. CDR3 coding DNA: TGTGCCAGCCTGGGGCAACCTATGAACACTGAAGCTTTCTTT.

The chain is built from TRBV19 and TRBJ1-5, with D unclear. The CDR3 spans 15 residues. Germline CDR1 is LNHDA and CDR2 is SQIVND (reference sequence). Trimming removed 3 bases from V and 6 bases from J, with 15 bases in between. Here the CDR3 DNA reads TGTGCCAGTAGTATCCCTTCTGGACTTCGTCAGCCCCAGCATTTT. It encodes CASSIPSGLRQPQHF.

This chain uses TRBV7-9 with TRBJ1-3; D unclear. The V gene's germline CDR1 is SEHNR and CDR2 FQNEAQ (reference sequence). The V and J ends lost 7 bases and 2 bases respectively, with 15 bases between them. The CDR3 is 15 amino acids. The CDR3 DNA reads as TGTGCCAGCACTCTCTCGGTTTCGGCTGGAAACACCATATATTTT. Its protein product is CASTLSVSAGNTIYF. Combining the CDR3 with reference TRBV7-9 and TRBJ1-3 gives the whole variable domain DTGVSQNPRHKITKRGQNVTFRCDPISEHNRLYWYRQTLGQGPEFLTYFQNEAQLEKSRLLSDRFSAERPKGSFSTLEIQRTEQGDSAMYLCASTLSVSAGNTIYFGEGSWLTVV.

V and J are TRBV5-1 and TRBJ2-7, with a tentative D call TRBD1 (6 bases). CDR1 and CDR2 from the germline V gene are SGHRS and YFSETQ. The CDR3 length is 15 residues. V was pared by 1 base and J by 2 bases, with 13 bases between. The CDR3 protein is CASSLWPGQTYEQYF. CDR3 nucleotide sequence: TGCGCCAGCAGCTTGTGGCCAGGACAGACCTACGAGCAGTACTTC.

V and J are TRBV30 and TRBJ1-6; D is possibly TRBD1 (5 bases). This CDR3 region has 15 residues. CDR1 is GTSNPN and CDR2 is SVGIG in the germline V gene (reference sequence). V lost 2 bases to trimming and J lost 10 bases, with 18 bases between them. The CDR3, as DNA: TGTGCCTGGAGTAGTTGGGGGGAAGGGACCTCACCCCTCCACTTT. Its protein is CAWSSWGEGTSPLHF.

This sequence joins TRBV25-1 and TRBJ1-1; possible D gene TRBD1, 5 bases. Trimming shortened V by 5 bases and J by 4 bases, and 20 bases separated the two germline ends. CDR3 length: 16 amino acids. Germline V gene data show CDR1 as MGHDK and CDR2 as SYGVNS. CDR3 loop: CASSLPIGQGGTEAFF. The CDR3 DNA sequence: TGTGCCAGCAGTCTCCCAATCGGGCAGGGAGGCACTGAAGCTTTCTTT.

The V call is TRBV6-1, the J call TRBJ1-2; the D gene is possibly TRBD1 (5 bases). Germline V gives CDR1 MNHNS, CDR2 SASEGT. Trimming shortened V by 0 bases and J by 5 bases, and 10 bases separated the two germline ends. The CDR3 extends over 14 amino acids. CDR3 region: CASSEARGGYGYTF. The CDR3 DNA follows: TGTGCCAGCAGTGAAGCAAGGGGTGGGTATGGCTACACCTTC.

The J gene is TRBJ2-2, the V gene TRBV7-3; possibly TRBD1 for D (6 bases). This CDR3 contains 16 residues. The V and J ends lost 4 bases and 0 bases respectively, with 12 bases between them. Germline V gene sequence: CDR1 SGHTA, CDR2 FQGTGA. CDR3 nucleotide sequence: TGTGCCAGCAGCTCCCGTGGACAGCCGAACACCGGGGAGCTGTTTTTT. Translation: CASSSRGQPNTGELFF. The full variable domain, its missing parts supplied by reference TRBV7-3 and TRBJ2-2, is GAGVSQTPSNKVTEKGKYVELRCDPISGHTALYWYRQSLGQGPEFLIYFQGTGAADDSGLPNDRFFAVRPEGSVSTLKIQRTERGDSAVYLCASSSRGQPNTGELFFGEGSRLTVL.

V is TRBV6-5 and J is TRBJ1-5; TRBD1 might be the D (6 bases). From germline, CDR1 is MNHEY and CDR2 SVGAGI. The V end was cut by 11 bases, the J end by 3 bases, with 17 bases between. This CDR3 spans 14 amino acids. CDR3 nucleotides: TGTGCCTCCAACAGGGAATTCACCAATCAGCCCCAGCATTTT. Protein: CASNREFTNQPQHF.

This clone has only a few counts. The chain joins TRBV29-1 to TRBJ2-7, with TRBD2 matching over 7 bases. Germline V gene sequence: CDR1 SQVTM, CDR2 ANQGSEA. The CDR3 runs to 15 residues. After removal of 0 bases from V and 3 bases from J, the junction contained 8 bases not matched to a gene. CDR3 nucleotide sequence: TGCAGCGTTGAAGATCCCAGCGGGGTGAACTACGAGCAGTACTTC. This codes for CSVEDPSGVNYEQYF.

The genes are TRBV5-1 and TRBJ1-1; the match to TRBD1 covers 10 bases. The CDR3 extends over 14 amino acids. V dropped 4 bases and J dropped 4; count of bases not matched to a gene: 4. The germline V gene encodes CDR1 SGHRS and CDR2 YFSETQ. The CDR3 coding sequence is TGCGCCAGCAGCCCGACAGGGGGCCCCACTGAAGCTTTCTTT. Its translation is CASSPTGGPTEAFF.